A single sample gave rise to the 27 T cell receptor beta chains below, sequenced in a study of T cell repertoires in cytomegalovirus infection. Their cognate antigens are unknown. TCRdb called the reads again in MiXCR, with one record for every CDR3 protein. Of roughly 860,000 distinct CDR3 sequences in the sample, less than 35% were seen once. The specimen was cultured CD8+ T cells from PBMCs, collected from culture after CMV antigen stimulation. The source of these receptors is a human donor in good health (CMV status not recorded). Some clones in this sample may be carry-over from other donors' samples.

This chain joins TRBV5-6 and TRBJ2-2, with TRBD2 matching 10 bases. Germline V gives CDR1 SGHDT, CDR2 YYEEEE. The CDR3 loop spans 16 amino acids. The V segment lost 5 bases and the J segment 4 bases; nucleotides outside the gene matches: 8. The CDR3 DNA is TGTGCCAGCAGTCTTCGGCGACTAGCGGGCACCGGGGAGCTGTTTTTT. Its translation: CASSLRRLAGTGELFF.

This rearrangement joins TRBV12-3 or TRBV12-4 to TRBJ2-1; TRBD2 agrees at 9 bases. This CDR3 has 17 amino acids. The ends lost 6 bases at V and 0 bases at J; junction bases unmatched: 9. The CDR3 is CASSPRGGGDSYNEQFF. CDR3 in DNA: TGTGCCAGCAGCCCGAGGGGCGGGGGGGACTCCTACAATGAGCAGTTCTTC.

There are many counts of this clonotype. The chain has TRBV7-9 and TRBJ2-3, with D perhaps matching TRBD2 (6 bases). V lost 7 bases, J lost 2 bases, and 10 bases lay in between. Per germline, CDR1 SEHNR and CDR2 FQNEAQ (reference sequence). CDR3 length: 13 residues. CDR3 sequence: CASTAGYTDTQYF. DNA for the CDR3: TGTGCCAGCACGGCGGGGTACACAGATACGCAGTATTTT.

This chain connects TRBV27 to TRBJ2-7; no reliable D call. From germline, CDR1 is MNHEY and CDR2 SMNVEV (reference sequence). The CDR3 is made up of 13 amino acids. V lost 5 bases, J lost 4 bases, and 12 bases lay in between. The CDR3 DNA sequence: TGTGCCAGCAGTGCACGGACGGAATACGAGCAGTACTTC. Translating it yields CASSARTEYEQYF.

This sequence joins TRBV4-2 and TRBJ2-1; 13 bases fit TRBD2. From germline, CDR1 is LGHNA and CDR2 YNFKEQ. The CDR3 has 18 residues. The J segment lost 2 bases and the V segment lost 2 bases, leaving 6 bases of the junction unmatched. The CDR3 DNA is TGTGCCAGCAGCCAAAAAACTAGCGGGGGGGCCCCCTACAATGAGCAGTTCTTC. Its translation is CASSQKTSGGAPYNEQFF.

The chain links TRBV7-9 to TRBJ1-1, with D uncertain. CDR1 is SEHNR and CDR2 is FQNEAQ in the germline V gene (reference sequence). This CDR3 is built from 14 residues. V was trimmed by 3 bases and J by 1 base, leaving 9 bases between them. CDR3 sequence reads: CASSFPGKNTEAFF. Written as DNA, the CDR3 is TGTGCCAGCAGCTTCCCGGGGAAGAACACTGAAGCTTTCTTT.

A single count supports this clonotype. The chain has TRBV4-1 and TRBJ2-1; TRBD2 matches at 7 bases. V was pared by 2 bases and J by 8 bases, with 12 bases of the junction left unmatched. Germline values: CDR1 MGHRA, CDR2 YSYEKL. CDR3 length equals 16 residues. CDR3 sequence: CASSQTGTTSLHEQFF. The CDR3 region has the DNA TGCGCCAGCAGCCAAACCGGGACTACCTCCTTACATGAGCAGTTCTTC.

This chain uses TRBV6-5 with TRBJ1-2; a weak D match, TRBD1 (5 bases). CDR1 and CDR2 (germline): MNHEY, SVGAGI. Deletions cut 2 bases from V and 8 bases from J, with 21 bases between. The CDR3 has 16 residues. The CDR3: CASSYGLTGDLGGYTF. CDR3 DNA sequence: TGTGCCAGCAGTTACGGCCTGACGGGGGACCTCGGGGGCTACACCTTC.

The chain carries TRBV29-1 and TRBJ2-3; 9 nucleotides align to TRBD1. CDR1 SQVTM and CDR2 ANQGSEA come from the germline V gene. CDR3 length: 14 amino acids. V shed 8 bases and J 5 bases; nucleotides not matched to a gene: 11. The CDR3 nucleotides are TGCAGCTTCTACCACACAGGGGGCAAAGATACGCAGTATTTT. Its protein is CSFYHTGGKDTQYF.

The rearrangement links TRBV27 to TRBJ1-4; TRBD1 might be the D (6 bases). Trimming shortened V by 4 bases and J by 4 bases, and 13 bases separated the two germline ends. Germline V gene sequence: CDR1 MNHEY, CDR2 SMNVEV (reference sequence). The CDR3 is made up of 15 amino acids. As DNA, the CDR3 is TGTGCCAGCAGTTCCGATGGGGGGCTTAATGAAAAACTGTTTTTT. Translated, it gives CASSSDGGLNEKLFF.

The chain recombines TRBV7-2 with TRBJ1-5; 9 positions agree with TRBD1. In germline, CDR1 is SGHTA, CDR2 FQGNSA. Trimming cost V 5 bases and J 4 bases; bases outside gene matches: 12. The CDR3 extends over 17 amino acids. Here the CDR3 DNA reads TGTGCCAGCAGCGAGAGGGGGACAGGGCGGGTGAATCAGCCCCAGCATTTT. The encoded protein is CASSERGTGRVNQPQHF.

The chain employs TRBV2 and TRBJ2-5, with D perhaps assigned TRBD1 or TRBD2 (6 bases each). Per the germline V gene, CDR1 is SNHLY and CDR2 is FYNNEI. The V end lost 5 bases, the J end lost 3 bases, and 10 bases lay between the germline ends. The CDR3 loop spans 13 amino acids. The CDR3 sequence is CASSRGLKETQYF. The DNA of the CDR3 is TGTGCCAGCAGTCGGGGGCTGAAAGAGACCCAGTACTTC.

The sample holds one count of this clonotype. This CDR3 reads CASTAGVAEAFF. Written as DNA, the CDR3 is TGTGCCAGCACTGCAGGGGTTGCTGAAGCTTTCTTT. The J gene is TRBJ1-1, the V gene TRBV12-3 or TRBV12-4; D possibly corresponds to TRBD1 (6 bases). The V end lost 7 bases, the J end lost 6 bases, and 12 bases lay between the germline ends. The CDR3 runs to 12 residues.

In its sample, this clonotype was seen many times. The chain joins TRBV7-6 to TRBJ2-5; D tentatively fits TRBD1 or TRBD2 (5 bases each). V dropped 5 bases and J dropped 7 bases, with 17 bases sitting between them. The CDR3 sequence is 14 residues long. Germline CDR1 and CDR2: SGHVS and FNYEAQ. CDR3 protein: CASSPTGGPWTQYF. Here the CDR3 DNA reads TGTGCCAGCAGCCCCACAGGAGGTCCGTGGACCCAGTACTTC.

This clonotype occurred many times. The rearrangement uses TRBV7-9 and TRBJ1-5; a weak D match, TRBD1 (5 bases). Germline V CDR1 and CDR2: SEHNR, FQNEAQ (reference sequence). V shed 1 base and J shed 4 bases, with 14 bases lying between them. This CDR3 is built from 16 residues. For the CDR3, the DNA is TGTGCCAGCAGCTTAGAGTCCGGGGCCGGTAATCAGCCCCAGCATTTT. This codes for CASSLESGAGNQPQHF.

The chain is built from TRBV6-2 or TRBV6-3 and TRBJ2-2, with TRBD1 matching over 7 bases. The germline V gene encodes CDR1 MNHEY and CDR2 SVGEGT. J was trimmed by 4 bases and V by 6 bases; bases with no gene match: 5. CDR3 size: 14 residues. The CDR3: CASRGQLSTGELFF. The DNA of the CDR3 is TGTGCCAGCAGGGGACAGCTTAGCACCGGGGAGCTGTTTTTT.

This chain uses TRBV24-1 with TRBJ2-2; D gene unclear. V lost 1 base to trimming and J lost 7 bases, with 3 bases between them. Germline-derived CDR1 and CDR2 are KGHDR and SFDVKD. The CDR3 sequence is 12 residues long. The CDR3 coding sequence is TGTGCCACCAGTGATTTAGTCGGGGAGCTGTTTTTT. Its translation is CATSDLVGELFF.

This sequence joins TRBV19 and TRBJ2-1; D not resolved. Trimming removed 4 bases at V and 8 bases at J, with 6 bases between. CDR3 length equals 11 residues. Per the germline V gene, CDR1 is LNHDA and CDR2 is SQIVND (reference sequence). CDR3 coding DNA: TGTGCCAGTAGTAAAGTCTATGAGCAGTTCTTC. It is translated as CASSKVYEQFF.

This clonotype was observed a few times. The chain couples TRBV7-9 to TRBJ2-3; TRBD2 matches 12 bases. CDR1 and CDR2 from the germline V gene are SEHNR and FQNEAQ (reference sequence). Trimming cost V 7 bases and J 5 bases; bases outside gene matches: 7. The length of the CDR3 is 15 residues. The CDR3 is CASILAGGPLDTQYF. CDR3 nucleotide sequence: TGTGCCAGCATCCTAGCGGGGGGGCCCTTAGATACGCAGTATTTT.

This clonotype has at least ten counts. V is TRBV4-1 and J is TRBJ2-5, with 10 bases aligning to TRBD2. This CDR3 comprises 16 residues. CDR1 MGHRA and CDR2 YSYEKL come from the germline V gene. Trimming took 4 bases from V and 0 from J; bases not matched to a gene: 5. In DNA form, the CDR3 reads TGCGCCAGCAGCCTCCGGACTAGCGGTTACCAAGAGACCCAGTACTTC. It yields the protein CASSLRTSGYQETQYF.

The chain couples TRBV6-5 to TRBJ2-5; no clear D gene. Trimming removed 2 bases from V and 2 bases from J, with 9 bases in between. Germline CDR1 is MNHEY and CDR2 is SVGAGI. The CDR3 covers 14 residues. The CDR3 DNA is TGTGCCAGCAGTTACACTAACCCTCAAGAGACCCAGTACTTC. Amino acids: CASSYTNPQETQYF.

V and J are TRBV6-2 or TRBV6-3 and TRBJ2-7; D remains ambiguous. From germline, CDR1 is MNHEY and CDR2 SVGEGT. V lost 0 bases and J 0 bases, leaving 12 bases between the germline ends. The CDR3 extends over 16 amino acids. The CDR3 region has the DNA TGTGCCAGCAGTTACTCGACTGCGGACGGCTCCTACGAGCAGTACTTC. Encoded protein: CASSYSTADGSYEQYF.

The chain joins TRBV20-1 to TRBJ2-2, with D possibly matching TRBD2 (5 bases). Germline V gives CDR1 DFQATT, CDR2 SNEGSKA (reference sequence). This CDR3 has 14 residues. The germline V and J ends were trimmed by 1 base and 4 bases, with 10 bases remaining between them. CDR3 region: CSARGGLGTGELFF. The CDR3 bases are TGCAGTGCTAGAGGAGGGTTGGGCACCGGGGAGCTGTTTTTT.

The V and J genes are TRBV12-3 or TRBV12-4 and TRBJ2-5; 13 nucleotides line up with TRBD2. V was clipped by 2 bases and J by 2 bases; unmatched bases: 2. The CDR3 is 16 amino acids. The CDR3 nucleotides read TGTGCCAGCAGTTTAAAACTAGCGGGGGGGCAAGAGACCCAGTACTTC. Protein product: CASSLKLAGGQETQYF.

The J gene is TRBJ1-5, the V gene TRBV7-1; D is perhaps TRBD1 (6 bases). TRBV7-1 has ORF status, its function being uncertain. The V end was cut by 2 bases, the J end by 4 bases, with 18 bases between. This CDR3 has 17 residues. The DNA for the CDR3 is TGTGCCAGCAGCTCAACTTTGGGGGCTAGCTCAAATCAGCCCCAGCATTTT. It codes for CASSSTLGASSNQPQHF.

This clonotype was seen a few times. This chain joins TRBV27 and TRBJ2-2; tentative D call: TRBD1 (5 bases). Trimming stripped 10 bases from V and 4 bases from J, with 22 bases between. Germline CDR1 reads MNHEY; CDR2 reads SMNVEV (reference sequence). The CDR3 consists of 16 residues. The CDR3 DNA is TGTGCCACCCATACACGGACACGGTTTCCCACCGGGGAGCTGTTTTTT. Residues: CATHTRTRFPTGELFF.

The chain employs TRBV7-9 and TRBJ1-2; D unclear. The CDR3 is 14 residues long. Germline CDR1 and CDR2: SEHNR and FQNEAQ (reference sequence). The ends were cut back, 1 base at V and 4 bases at J, with 10 bases in the middle. The CDR3 here is CASSLDEQPYGYTF. The CDR3 DNA follows: TGTGCCAGCAGCTTAGACGAACAGCCCTATGGCTACACCTTC.